Sequencing of this T cell receptor beta chain was carried out in a study of cytomegalovirus exposure and HLA in healthy donors. Study-level results: Immune exposure information comprised only CMV serostatus.

It was with 60 Vbeta and 13 Jbeta primers that the PCR ran. Profiling relied on immunoSEQ multiplex PCR, and the TCRdb table lists in-frame clones only, not all of them. The sample lists around 200,000 clones, roughly four fifths seen once, with more than 2% in the top ten. Concerning this clone: Antigen specificity is unknown.

The sequenced material came from PBMCs. The receptor was derived from a woman in her 30s in good health and CMV-seropositive.

The CDR3 is CASSSLQPRGGDTQYF. Here the CDR3 DNA reads TGTGCCAGCAGTTCCTTACAGCCCCGAGGGGGAGATACGCAGTATTTT. V usage is TRBV28 and J usage is TRBJ2-3; weak D call: TRBD1 (6 bases). The CDR3 covers 16 residues. CDR1 is MDHEN and CDR2 is SYDVKM in the germline V gene. Trimming left V 4 bases short and J 5 bases short, with 19 bases between.